This T cell receptor (beta chain) was profiled in a study of T cells expressing NK-cell markers. Looking at the study overall: The study sequenced eight donors, seven HCMV-seropositive and one seronegative. Whole-study findings and limits: Of CD8+ T cells, roughly 1.0-8% belonged to dominant NKG2C+ clonotypes in several donors.

Worth noting for this clonotype: Its target is not known.

The germline gives CDR1 ENHRY, CDR2 SYGVKD. The CDR3 length is 14 residues. 5'RACE template switching built TCR beta cDNA with unique molecular identifiers. TCRdb re-called the 5' RACE reads and gives one entry per CDR3 protein, without DNA. The data include 550,000 or so distinct CDR3 sequences; the top ten clones carry under 4.5%. The chain employs TRBV10-3 and TRBJ1-2; TCRdb designates TRBD1, a call that cannot be tested without DNA. Sequenced material: blood T cells: a sorted CD56 or NKG2C T cell subset, CD4+ or CD8+ T cells, or bulk PBMC T cells (not recorded which). The TCR comes from a man between 18 and 29 years old in good health. The CDR3 spells CAISPFRQGGGYTF.